This T cell receptor (beta chain) was identified during a study of blood T cell repertoires in COVID-19. About the research overall: From the United States, Italy and Spain came samples of acute and convalescent COVID-19.

Only in-frame clones appear in the TCRdb table, and some are missing; sequencing was by immunoSEQ multiplex PCR. The profile covers over 110,000 clones, with 80% appearing a single time and approximately 3.6% taken by the ten largest. This TCR was recovered from a man between 65 and 85 years old who had recovered from COVID-19. Sequenced input: peripheral blood.

The CDR3 reads CASSRDNYYEQYF. CDR3 sequence (DNA): TGTGCCAGCAGCCGAGACAATTACTACGAGCAGTACTTC. The rearrangement joins TRBV2 to TRBJ2-7; D is ambiguous. Germline V gene data show CDR1 as SNHLY and CDR2 as FYNNEI. The CDR3 covers 13 residues. Deletions cut 6 bases from V and 3 bases from J, with 12 bases between.